This TCR beta chain was retrieved from a study of shared clonotypes between healthy human individuals. CDR3 size: 16 residues. The germline gives CDR1 SGHNT, CDR2 YYREEE (reference sequence). V gave up 0 bases and J gave up 0 bases, with 12 bases separating them. The study enrolled healthy HIV-negative adults without recent acute infections or vaccinations as donors. TCRdb's copy holds only in-frame clones and misses some; the assay was immunoSEQ multiplex PCR. The sample includes 1.4 million or so clones, approximately 98.5% of them seen just once. What was sequenced was naive CD4+ T cells sorted from blood. Specified subset: CD45RA+ positively selected. The rearrangement links TRBV5-4 to TRBJ1-1, with D possibly matching TRBD1 (6 bases). This receptor was obtained from a man aged 25 to 45 in good health. The CDR3: CASSLGTVALNTEAFF. In DNA, the CDR3 is TGTGCCAGCAGCTTGGGGACAGTAGCACTGAACACTGAAGCTTTCTTT.